The subject of this entry is one T cell receptor (beta chain). The data originate from a study of cytomegalovirus exposure and HLA in healthy donors. The PCR had 60 Vbeta and 13 Jbeta primers. TCRdb's table, derived via immunoSEQ multiplex PCR, lists solely in-frame clones and lacks some. The table has 200,000 to 250,000 clones, approximately 79% seen once; the top ten hold about 1.7%. The source of this sequence is a man aged 45 to 65 in good health and CMV-seronegative. The sequencing input was PBMCs.

The CDR3 DNA reads as TGTGCCAGCAGTGCCAGGGAGGGGTACACTGAAGCTTTCTTT. This codes for CASSAREGYTEAFF. The rearrangement joins TRBV2 to TRBJ1-1, with D tentatively TRBD1 (5 bases). Germline V gene lookup returns CDR1 SNHLY and CDR2 FYNNEI. The CDR3 runs to 14 residues. V was pared by 4 bases and J by 3 bases, with 12 bases between.